This TCR beta chain was captured in a study of OX40 agonist ivuxolimab in advanced cancers. As for the study in general: Intravenous ivuxolimab at 0.01 to 10 mg/kg was given to patients every 2 weeks. Participants averaged about 60 years of age (range about 23 to 90) and were roughly 80% male. Study-wide results and caveats: Among the nonresponders, some also had low normalized T-cell clonal expansion. CD8+ T cells showed, on average, more clonal expansion than CD4+ cells.

Clones were sequenced by immunoSEQ multiplex PCR, and TCRdb holds only the in-frame ones, with some missing. The sample carries about 100,000 clones, 75% to 95% recorded once. On this clone: Its antigen is still unknown.

V gave up 5 bases and J gave up 8 bases, with 10 bases separating them. CDR1 and CDR2 (germline): SGHNT, YENEEA. The CDR3 sequence is 11 residues long. The V and J genes are TRBV11-3 and TRBJ2-7; tentatively, D is TRBD1 (6 bases). The clonotype originates from an adult with an advanced solid tumor such as melanoma, head and neck, liver or kidney cancer. The sequences come from CD4+ or CD8+ T cells sorted from blood, collected in a trial of the OX40 agonist ivuxolimab. CDR3: CASSQGQKQYF. In DNA form, the CDR3 reads TGTGCCAGCAGCCAAGGACAGAAGCAGTACTTC.